This is a list of T cell receptor beta chains from one sample in a study of breast tumors, draining lymph nodes, adjacent tissues. Via MiXCR, TCRdb re-called the multiplex PCR reads, giving one row per CDR3 protein. The sample lists approximately 230,000 distinct CDR3 sequences, nearly 35% occurring once. The sample taken for sequencing was axillary lymph node tissue. The receptors derive from a female donor with breast cancer. Some clones in this sample may be carry-over from other donors' samples. Both conserved end residues are part of each CDR3. The order of the fields is clone size, D gene, J gene, V gene, CDR3 protein. D genes are given only for firm matches. Clone size is not always given. Where it is, it says once, few, many or a class for expanded clones.

NA NA TRBJ1-3 TRBV27 CASSLRVRGASGNTIYF
many NA TRBJ2-7 TRBV7-2 CASSITVAYEQYF
many NA TRBJ1-5 TRBV7-9 CASSLGDTTAQHF
many NA TRBJ2-7 TRBV2 CASSDRGREQYF
many NA TRBJ2-1 TRBV5-1 CASSLDRPSYNEQFF
NA TRBD1 TRBJ1-2 TRBV6-5 CASSYRTGENLNYGYTF
many NA TRBJ2-7 TRBV7-2 CASSLAGGIYEQYF
few NA TRBJ1-4 TRBV6-5 CASRVRENEKLFF
NA TRBD1 TRBJ2-2 TRBV20-1 CSATKTGGETGELFF
many TRBD1 TRBJ2-7 TRBV5-5 CASSVRQGARSDEQYF
many NA TRBJ2-2 TRBV24-1 CATSDDRLNTGELFF
NA NA TRBJ2-7 TRBV6-5 CASSWDFTYEQYF
many NA TRBJ1-2 TRBV2 CASSETFYGYTF
NA TRBD2 TRBJ2-3 TRBV20-1 CSAGTSGREQYF
many NA TRBJ2-3 TRBV9 CASSVGGRTTSTDTQYF
many NA TRBJ1-2 TRBV6-1 CASGMVGADYGYTF
many TRBD2 TRBJ2-3 TRBV2 CASKTSGQGGDTQYF
many NA TRBJ1-4 TRBV5-1 CASSLGDLPTNEKLFF
few NA TRBJ2-4 TRBV4-1 CASSQEGGGGNIQYF
many NA TRBJ2-5 TRBV7-9 CASSPPRGRETQYF
NA NA TRBJ1-1 TRBV18 CASSPRGRKNTEAFF
NA NA TRBJ2-3 TRBV7-2 CASRLAGTDTRYF
NA NA TRBJ1-2 TRBV20-1 CSARDDRYGYTF
many NA TRBJ1-3 TRBV14 CASSLNRDFSGNTIYF
few NA TRBJ2-1 TRBV14 CASSQRRGVSVEQFF
many TRBD1 TRBJ2-6 TRBV20-1 CSARVQGASAGANVLTF
many NA TRBJ2-7 TRBV30 CAWAANYEQYF
many NA TRBJ2-3 TRBV5-8 CASSNRETSTDTQYF
many NA TRBJ1-4 TRBV11-2 CASSIDRGDRGEKLFF
once TRBD1 TRBJ2-2 TRBV9 CASSATPGTGPYTGELFF
many NA TRBJ2-1 TRBV12-5 CASGLTPRKQNNEQFF
many NA TRBJ1-2 TRBV20-1 CSASGANYGYTF
once TRBD1 TRBJ1-3 TRBV7-2 CASRLPPDRPNSGNTIYF
NA TRBD1 TRBJ2-7 TRBV7-2 CAGSPRTGSEQYF
NA NA TRBJ2-1 TRBV7-2 CASSQQAIGNEQFF
few TRBD2 TRBJ2-7 TRBV3-1 CASSQGGRAREQYF
NA TRBD1 TRBJ2-6 TRBV12-3/TRBV12-4 CASTTDRGRGHVLTF
many NA TRBJ2-1 TRBV20-1 CSARSLGASSYNEQFF
few NA TRBJ1-6 TRBV7-2 CASSHTGPDNSPLHF
NA NA TRBJ2-1 TRBV5-1 CASSLGRLDEQLF
NA NA TRBJ1-1 TRBV20-1 CSATYPRPAVMNTEAFF
few NA TRBJ1-1 TRBV20-1 CSASANTEAFF
NA TRBD2 TRBJ2-3 TRBV24-1 CATSAYTSGGAVADTQYF
few TRBD1 TRBJ2-7 TRBV28 CASSSSGTDLYEQYF
many NA TRBJ1-6 TRBV10-3 CAIKSRDMNVTPLHF
many TRBD2 TRBJ2-3 TRBV19 CASSARTSGGADTQYF
many TRBD2 TRBJ2-7 TRBV11-2 CASSLRLAGGYEQYF
many TRBD1 TRBJ1-4 TRBV19 CASGTGSVYGEKLFF
many NA TRBJ1-2 TRBV14 CASSPSGTYGYTF
many NA TRBJ2-7 TRBV7-9 CASSPVQQDEQYF
few TRBD1 TRBJ1-2 TRBV6-1 CASSRSTGGLYGYTF
many TRBD1 TRBJ1-2 TRBV7-6 CASSPGDRLGYGYPF
NA NA TRBJ1-2 TRBV7-9 CASSSEGTGNTF